This TCR beta chain was observed in a study of cytomegalovirus exposure and HLA in healthy donors. Profiled with immunoSEQ multiplex PCR; TCRdb holds only in-frame clones, not every one. The sample records 70,000 to 75,000 clones, 94% being singletons. The CDR3 length is 15 residues. The V gene's germline CDR1 is SQVTM and CDR2 ANQGSEA. V shed 5 bases and J 4 bases; nucleotides not matched to a gene: 10. This clone was picked up one time. The sequence came from a woman between 18 and 29 years old in good health and CMV-seronegative. Sequencing was performed on PBMCs. V and J are TRBV29-1 and TRBJ2-5, with 10 bases lining up with TRBD1. CDR3 amino acids: CSVPSLDRGRETQYF. CDR3 DNA sequence: TGCAGCGTTCCAAGCCTCGACAGGGGGCGAGAGACCCAGTACTTC.